The 19 T cell receptor beta chains in this list originate from one sample, sequenced in a study of response to subunit inactivated influenza vaccine. TCRdb reprocessed the RT-PCR reads with MiXCR, giving one entry per CDR3 protein. The repertoire has around 750,000 distinct CDR3 sequences, 20% to 25% of them found once; the top ten carry about 10%. The starting material was PBMCs from blood, obtained around 5 days after vaccination. The receptors here all came from a man aged 50-59 years who received an inactivated influenza vaccine.

The chain has TRBV4-3 and TRBJ1-1; D is unclear. Trimming removed 0 bases at V and 6 bases at J, with 14 bases between. The CDR3 length is 15 residues. Looked up from germline, CDR1 is LGHNA and CDR2 is YSLEER. The CDR3 protein is CASSQDSEGRPEAFF. The CDR3 nucleotides are TGCGCCAGCAGCCAAGATTCTGAGGGTAGACCTGAAGCTTTCTTT.

The chain joins TRBV27 to TRBJ2-7; D perhaps matches TRBD1 (6 bases). Between the trimmed V and J ends, which lost 3 bases and 6 bases, there was a span of 9 bases. The CDR3 covers 12 residues. Germline loops: CDR1 MNHEY, CDR2 SMNVEV (reference sequence). In DNA, the CDR3 is TGTGCCAGCAGTTTGATGGGGGCCGAGCAGTACTTC. Translated, it gives CASSLMGAEQYF.

The chain carries TRBV9 and TRBJ1-2; 9 nucleotides agree with TRBD1. V was pared by 3 bases and J by 3 bases, with 15 bases of the junction left unmatched. This CDR3 is 18 amino acids long. Germline loops: CDR1 SGDLS, CDR2 YYNGEE. CDR3 amino acids: CASSARPGQGLSDYGYTF. The CDR3 DNA follows: TGTGCCAGCAGCGCAAGACCGGGACAGGGTCTATCTGACTATGGCTACACCTTC.

This clonotype turned up a few times. The CDR3 here is CASSGAGTPGNTIYF. The DNA of the CDR3 is TGTGCCAGCAGTGGCGCCGGGACACCAGGAAACACCATATATTTT. The rearrangement uses TRBV6-1 and TRBJ1-3, with D tentatively TRBD1 (6 bases). Germline V gene sequence: CDR1 MNHNS, CDR2 SASEGT. This CDR3 spans 15 amino acids. V was cut by 4 bases and J by 4 bases, with 14 bases left in between.

This clonotype was picked up a small number of times. CDR3 nucleotide sequence: TGCAGTGCTAGAGATGGGGGGTATGAGCAGTTCTTC. Its translation: CSARDGGYEQFF. The chain employs TRBV20-1 and TRBJ2-1; D possibly corresponds to TRBD2 (6 bases). V lost 0 bases and J lost 8, with 8 bases in between. This CDR3 has 12 amino acids. From germline, CDR1 is DFQATT and CDR2 SNEGSKA (reference sequence).

This rearrangement joins TRBV7-9 to TRBJ2-7, with TRBD2 identical over 14 bases. With 5 bases clipped from V and 5 bases from J, the junction kept 8 bases outside the gene matches. Germline-derived CDR1 and CDR2 are SEHNR and FQNEAQ (reference sequence). The CDR3 consists of 16 residues. CDR3 DNA sequence: TGTGCCAGCAGCCCGTGGACTAGCGGGGGGTTAAACGAGCAGTACTTC. Encoded protein: CASSPWTSGGLNEQYF.

The chain employs TRBV7-2 and TRBJ2-1; D is unclear. The CDR3 runs to 14 residues. V was cut by 2 bases and J by 5 bases, with 10 bases left in between. The V gene's germline CDR1 is SGHTA and CDR2 FQGNSA. CDR3 DNA: TGTGCCAGCAGCTTAACGAACAAGCACAATGAGCAGTTCTTC. It codes for CASSLTNKHNEQFF. Full variable domain (rest looked up from reference TRBV7-2 and TRBJ2-1): GAGVSQSPSNKVTEKGKDVELRCDPISGHTALYWYRQSLGQGLEFLIYFQGNSAPDKSGLPSDRFSAERTGGSVSTLTIQRTQQEDSAVYLCASSLTNKHNEQFFGPGTRLTVL.

The gene calls are TRBV6-5 and TRBJ2-1; D may be TRBD1 (5 bases). CDR1 is MNHEY and CDR2 is SVGAGI in the germline V gene. The CDR3 runs 14 residues. The V end was cut by 4 bases, the J end by 2 bases, with 9 bases between. The CDR3 bases are TGTGCCAGCAGTTCGTTCAGGGCCTACAATGAGCAGTTCTTC. This gives the protein CASSSFRAYNEQFF.

This rearrangement joins TRBV20-1 to TRBJ2-5; 10 bases agree with TRBD2. This CDR3 contains 15 residues. Germline V lookup: CDR1 DFQATT, CDR2 SNEGSKA (reference sequence). With V trimmed by 6 bases and J by 1 base, 8 bases remained unmatched. The CDR3 protein is CSAIDSGGLQETQYF. CDR3 nucleotides: TGCAGTGCCATTGATAGCGGGGGGCTCCAAGAGACCCAGTACTTC.

The chain links TRBV21-1 to TRBJ2-1; TRBD2 was called by the table and not checked on the DNA. TRBV21-1 is a recognized pseudogene. The CDR3 has 20 residues. The CDR3 loop reads CASSNLLGLAALSSYNEQFF. The DNA of the CDR3 is TGTGCCAGCAGCAATTTGCTGGGACTAGCGGCCCTTAGCTCCTACAATGAGCAGTTCTTC.

This clonotype was detected ten times or more. The V and J genes are TRBV28 and TRBJ2-1; 8 positions match TRBD2. CDR3 length: 17 residues. From germline, CDR1 is MDHEN and CDR2 SYDVKM. V shed 2 bases, J shed 0 bases, and the junction held 6 bases outside the gene matches. In DNA, the CDR3 is TGTGCCAGCAGTTTAGGATTAGCGGGGAGCTCCTACAATGAGCAGTTCTTC. Encoded protein: CASSLGLAGSSYNEQFF.

This clonotype showed up just a few times. V gene TRBV5-1 combines with J gene TRBJ2-2; D perhaps matches TRBD2 (6 bases). This CDR3 region has 16 residues. Germline V gene sequence: CDR1 SGHRS, CDR2 YFSETQ. Deletions cut 4 bases from V and 0 bases from J, with 13 bases between. The CDR3 bases are TGCGCCAGCAGCCCTAGGACTACGACGAACACCGGGGAGCTGTTTTTT. Translation: CASSPRTTTNTGELFF.

This chain links TRBV7-8 with TRBJ2-7, with 8 positions matching TRBD1. This CDR3 comprises 16 residues. V was pared by 5 bases and J by 2 bases, with 11 bases of the junction left unmatched. Germline V gene lookup returns CDR1 SGHVS and CDR2 FQNEAQ. The CDR3 sequence is CASSRELRDRPYEQYF. CDR3 in DNA: TGTGCCAGCAGCAGAGAACTGAGGGACAGGCCCTACGAGCAGTACTTC.

The rearrangement uses TRBV6-2 or TRBV6-3 and TRBJ2-1; 8 bases line up with TRBD2. CDR1 MNHEY and CDR2 SVGEGT come from the germline V gene. This CDR3 is 14 amino acids long. V gave up 5 bases and J gave up 6 bases; unmatched junction bases: 6. The CDR3 DNA reads as TGTGCCAGCAGTCGAGCGGGAGTCAGCAATGAGCAGTTCTTC. It translates to CASSRAGVSNEQFF.

The chain has TRBV19 and TRBJ1-6, with 9 nucleotides matching TRBD1. Looked up from germline, CDR1 is LNHDA and CDR2 is SQIVND (reference sequence). CDR3 length equals 14 residues. V shed 5 bases and J 8 bases; nucleotides not matched to a gene: 4. CDR3 amino acids: CASSSGTGYSPLHF. Written as DNA, the CDR3 is TGTGCCAGTAGTTCCGGGACAGGGTATTCACCCCTCCACTTT.

This clonotype was seen a few times. J is TRBJ2-2 and V is TRBV7-2; 11 positions agree with TRBD2. This CDR3 has 15 amino acids. Germline trimming cut 5 bases from V and 6 bases from J; bases unmatched to any gene: 5. Germline V CDR1 and CDR2: SGHTA, FQGNSA. The CDR3 nucleotides read TGTGCCAGCAGCAATTTAGCGGGAGGGCCCGGGGAGCTGTTTTTT. Translating gives CASSNLAGGPGELFF.

V is TRBV9 and J is TRBJ1-5, with a tentative D call TRBD1 (6 bases). V was shortened by 0 bases and J by 6 bases, with 13 bases between the two germline ends. CDR3 length: 15 residues. Germline values: CDR1 SGDLS, CDR2 YYNGEE. The CDR3 DNA follows: TGTGCCAGCAGCGTAGGTGGGGGGGGCAGTCAGCCCCAGCATTTT. Encoded protein: CASSVGGGGSQPQHF.

This clonotype was seen more than once but under ten times. The chain links TRBV20-1 to TRBJ2-3; no definite D call. The CDR3 length is 10 residues. Trimming cost V 8 bases and J 9 bases, with 12 bases left between them. Germline assignment: CDR1 DFQATT and CDR2 SNEGSKA (reference sequence). The CDR3 DNA reads as TGCAGTCCAAGCGCAGCCACGCAGTATTTT. This translates into CSPSAATQYF.

J is TRBJ1-6 and V is TRBV19; D not certain. The CDR3 length is 15 residues. V was shortened by 10 bases and J by 5 bases, with 18 bases between the two germline ends. Germline CDR1 is LNHDA and CDR2 is SQIVND (reference sequence). This CDR3 reads CATSGGRLDNSPLHF. CDR3 DNA: TGTGCCACCTCAGGCGGGAGACTGGATAATTCACCCCTCCACTTT.